The rows below give T cell receptor beta chains drawn from one sample of a study of radiation and T cells in renal cell carcinoma. The table came from immunoSEQ multiplex PCR; TCRdb's copy has only in-frame clones and leaves some out. The table includes about 74,000 clones, about 88% detected once. This sample comprised blood, obtained from a patient whose treatment included radiotherapy and nephrectomy. These TCRs come from a woman between 70 and 85 years old with renal cell carcinoma. Each CDR3 is given with its conserved first and last residue. A D gene is named only where the DNA matches it firmly.

V,D,J,length,CDR3
TRBV2,.,TRBJ2-2,15,CASSESTANTGELFF
TRBV28,.,TRBJ1-4,15,CASSSLDSPNEKLFF
TRBV9,TRBD1,TRBJ1-2,15,CASSPPGQGYDGYTF
TRBV11-3,TRBD1,TRBJ2-7,14,CASSRGQGTYEQYF
TRBV5-8,TRBD1,TRBJ1-5,14,CASSPTGTRQPQHF
TRBV18,.,TRBJ1-5,12,CASSSEGQPQHF
TRBV29-1,TRBD2,TRBJ2-7,13,CSARTSGTYEQYF
TRBV20-1,.,TRBJ1-1,11,CSAYVSTEAFF
TRBV28,.,TRBJ1-1,11,CASTRNTEAFF
TRBV2,TRBD2,TRBJ2-1,14,CASSGGSSYNEQFF
TRBV4-3,.,TRBJ2-5,16,CASSQDGAGVGETQYF
TRBV30,.,TRBJ1-6,13,CAWSVGGRSPLHF
TRBV10-3,TRBD1,TRBJ2-3,14,CATGQGGDSDTQYF
TRBV5-4,.,TRBJ1-1,14,CASSLGLTNTEAFF
TRBV5-1,.,TRBJ2-5,13,CASSFSVQETQYF
TRBV6-1,TRBD1,TRBJ2-2,14,CASRRLQGPGELFF
TRBV5-3,TRBD1,TRBJ2-2,13,CARSAGGSGELFF
TRBV7-2,.,TRBJ1-1,15,CASSMRDKVNTEAFF
TRBV5-4,.,TRBJ2-2,15,CASSLGRLNTGELFF
TRBV7-9,TRBD1,TRBJ1-1,14,CASSSQGADTEAFF
TRBV28,TRBD1,TRBJ1-6,13,CASSLQGAAPLHF
TRBV5-1,.,TRBJ2-3,14,CASSLRVSTDTQYF